This TCR beta chain originates from a study of T-cell reconstitution after alpha-beta-depleted transplantation in children. The CDR3 extends over 12 amino acids. V shed 6 bases and J shed 6 bases, with 9 bases lying between them. A library of TCRbeta sequences, prepared with unique molecular identifiers, was generated. TCRdb analysed the PCR reads with MiXCR anew, one entry per CDR3 protein. Of about 580,000 distinct CDR3 sequences listed, approximately 22% are singletons. This clonotype was seen only a few times. The source was PBMCs, mostly from graft donor cells, collected 360 days after TCRalphabeta/CD19-depleted stem cell transplant. This receptor was obtained from a boy under two years old who had a stem cell transplant for acute myeloid leukemia, so the T cells may come from the graft donor. The chain employs TRBV12-3 or TRBV12-4 and TRBJ2-4; D remains unclear. The CDR3 protein is CASSPTSNIQYF. CDR3 DNA: TGTGCCAGCAGCCCCACCTCAAACATTCAGTACTTC.